The 31 T cell receptor beta chains in this list originate from one sample, sequenced in a study of blood T cell repertoires in COVID-19. TCRdb's copy holds only in-frame clones and misses some; the assay was immunoSEQ multiplex PCR. The sample consists of about 130,000 clones, about 80% of them appearing once. The sequencing input was peripheral blood. These receptors all stem from a woman aged 55-70 years with acute or convalescent COVID-19.

This clone is a singleton in its sample. Mismatch with germline at one junction end may stem from a read error. This chain uses TRBV20-1 with TRBJ1-2, with D perhaps TRBD1 (5 bases). Germline loops: CDR1 DFQATT, CDR2 SNEGSKA (reference sequence). CDR3 length: 11 residues. CDR3 nucleotides: TGCAGTGCTAGTTCCCAGGGCCTCCTCTTCTTC. Encoded protein: CSASSQGLLFF.

This clone was seen a few times. The rearrangement links TRBV19 to TRBJ1-6; TRBD1 aligns across 9 bases. The length of the CDR3 is 15 residues. With V trimmed by 7 bases and J by 7 bases, 8 bases remained unmatched. The germline V gene has CDR1 LNHDA and CDR2 SQIVND (reference sequence). The CDR3 spells CASTSLGTGNSPLHF. The CDR3 coding sequence is TGTGCCAGTACTTCTTTGGGGACAGGGAATTCACCCCTCCACTTT.

The genes are TRBV27 and TRBJ2-1; the match to TRBD1 covers 9 bases. Germline CDR1 MNHEY, CDR2 SMNVEV (reference sequence). The V gene end was trimmed by 7 bases and the J gene end by 5 bases; junction bases not matched to a gene: 6. This CDR3 has 14 amino acids. CDR3 amino acids: CASTLTGGHNEQFF. The CDR3 DNA reads TGTGCCAGCACCCTGACAGGGGGTCACAATGAGCAGTTCTTC.

This clone appeared a single time. V is TRBV29-1 and J is TRBJ2-7; weak D call: TRBD2 (5 bases). Trimming stripped 2 bases from V and 0 bases from J, with 8 bases between. Germline V lookup: CDR1 SQVTM, CDR2 ANQGSEA. The CDR3 spans 13 residues. The CDR3 nucleotides are TGCAGCGTTGAATCGGGGAGCTCCTACGAGCAGTACTTC. Amino acids: CSVESGSSYEQYF.

This clone was recorded only once. The genes are TRBV4-1 and TRBJ1-2; D gene unclear. The CDR3 covers 15 residues. Germline V gene sequence: CDR1 MGHRA, CDR2 YSYEKL. V was cut by 0 bases and J by 5 bases, with 13 bases left in between. This CDR3 reads CASSQDGGTRYGYTF. Written as DNA, the CDR3 is TGCGCCAGCAGCCAAGATGGCGGTACGAGATATGGCTACACCTTC.

The J gene is TRBJ1-1, the V gene TRBV19; 9 bases align to TRBD1. Per germline, CDR1 LNHDA and CDR2 SQIVND (reference sequence). The J segment lost 0 bases and the V segment lost 4 bases, leaving 9 bases of the junction unmatched. This CDR3 region has 17 residues. The CDR3 DNA follows: TGTGCCAGTAGTACCACAGGGGGCTTTATCATGAACACTGAAGCTTTCTTT. Amino acids: CASSTTGGFIMNTEAFF.

J is TRBJ1-1 and V is TRBV19; D gene uncertain. From germline, CDR1 is LNHDA and CDR2 SQIVND (reference sequence). This CDR3 region has 14 residues. V dropped 6 bases and J dropped 4 bases, with 15 bases sitting between them. CDR3 amino acids: CASRIQSPSTEAFF. The CDR3 DNA reads TGTGCCAGTAGAATCCAGTCGCCCAGCACTGAAGCTTTCTTT.

This chain connects TRBV5-8 to TRBJ2-1, with 7 nucleotides matching TRBD1. The germline CDR1 and CDR2 sequences are SGHTS and YDEGEE. The CDR3 spans 15 residues. V was clipped by 5 bases and J by 2 bases; unmatched bases: 7. CDR3 nucleotide sequence: TGTGCCAGCAGAGACGAGACAGGGCCCTACAATGAGCAGTTCTTC. Its translation: CASRDETGPYNEQFF.

The V and J genes are TRBV6-1 and TRBJ2-3; D is undetermined. The V gene lost 3 bases and the J gene lost 0 bases, with 10 bases spanning the gap. The CDR3 covers 15 residues. Germline assignment: CDR1 MNHNS and CDR2 SASEGT. CDR3 loop: CASSEWLASTDTQYF. CDR3 DNA sequence: TGTGCCAGCAGTGAGTGGCTGGCTAGCACAGATACGCAGTATTTT.

In this sample, this clone turned up a few times. The J gene is TRBJ1-1, the V gene TRBV7-2, with 7 bases that match TRBD1. The CDR3 is 15 residues long. V was pared by 5 bases and J by 1 base, with 7 bases of the junction left unmatched. The germline V gene encodes CDR1 SGHTA and CDR2 FQGNSA. CDR3 protein: CASSRTTGANTEAFF. DNA of the CDR3: TGTGCCAGCAGCCGCACTACAGGGGCGAACACTGAAGCTTTCTTT.

The chain is built from TRBV2 and TRBJ2-3; maybe TRBD2 (6 bases). Germline values: CDR1 SNHLY, CDR2 FYNNEI. Trimming pared 7 bases from V and 4 bases from J, leaving 9 bases between. This CDR3 is built from 12 residues. DNA for the CDR3: TGTGCCAGCAATGGAGGGCCAGATACGCAGTATTTT. The encoded protein is CASNGGPDTQYF.

The V call is TRBV20-1, the J call TRBJ1-4, with a tentative D call TRBD1 (6 bases). Trimming shortened V by 3 bases and J by 0 bases, and 8 bases separated the two germline ends. The CDR3 is 14 amino acids. Germline V gives CDR1 DFQATT, CDR2 SNEGSKA (reference sequence). The CDR3: CSASRGTTNEKLFF. The CDR3, as DNA: TGCAGTGCTAGTAGGGGGACAACTAATGAAAAACTGTTTTTT.

This clone has a single count. The chain uses TRBV6-5 and TRBJ1-2; the match to TRBD1 covers 10 bases. The junction had 8 bases not matched to a gene; V was cut back by 6 bases and J by 10 bases. Germline V gives CDR1 MNHEY, CDR2 SVGAGI. The CDR3 spans 13 residues. The CDR3, as DNA: TGTGCCAGCAGGGTGGGACAGGGGATTCTCTACACCTTC. This gives the protein CASRVGQGILYTF.

The V and J genes are TRBV5-1 and TRBJ2-3; TRBD1 might be the D (5 bases). The CDR3 runs 15 residues. The germline V gene has CDR1 SGHRS and CDR2 YFSETQ. Trimming took 2 bases from V and 6 from J, leaving 16 bases between them. CDR3: CASSLVSGRTDTQYF. CDR3 nucleotides: TGCGCCAGCAGCTTAGTTTCAGGGCGGACGGATACGCAGTATTTT.

The chain uses TRBV7-2 and TRBJ2-2; 7 bases are a match to TRBD1. Per germline, CDR1 SGHTA and CDR2 FQGNSA. The CDR3 is 13 amino acids. Losses at the gene ends were 1 base for V and 9 bases for J; bases not matched to a gene: 2. The CDR3 DNA follows: TGTGCCAGCAGCTTAGTGGGACAGCGGGAGCTGTTTTTT. Translation: CASSLVGQRELFF.

The chain combines TRBV18 with TRBJ2-1, with TRBD1 as a possible D gene (6 bases). The CDR3 length is 13 residues. Germline assignment: CDR1 KGHSH and CDR2 LQKENI. Trimming pared 6 bases from V and 9 bases from J, leaving 15 bases between. For the CDR3, the DNA is TGTGCCAGCTCGACCCAGGGGATGGGTGAGCAGTTCTTC. Protein product: CASSTQGMGEQFF. The full variable domain, completed using reference TRBV18 and TRBJ2-1, is NAGVMQNPRHLVRRRGQEARLRCSPMKGHSHVYWYRQLPEEGLKFMVYLQKENIIDESGMPKERFSAEFPKEGPSILRIQQVVRGDSAAYFCASSTQGMGEQFFGPGTRLTVL.

The chain combines TRBV2 with TRBJ1-1; 9 bases map to TRBD1. Per the germline V gene, CDR1 is SNHLY and CDR2 is FYNNEI. V dropped 5 bases and J dropped 6; count of bases not matched to a gene: 7. The CDR3 loop spans 14 amino acids. The CDR3 region is CASSRDRGEAEAFF. The CDR3 nucleotides read TGTGCCAGCAGTCGAGACAGGGGGGAGGCTGAAGCTTTCTTT. The full variable domain, completed using reference TRBV2 and TRBJ1-1, is EPEVTQTPSHQVTQMGQEVILRCVPISNHLYFYWYRQILGQKVEFLVSFYNNEISEKSEIFDDQFSVERPDGSNFTLKIRSTKLEDSAMYFCASSRDRGEAEAFFGQGTRLTVV.

The chain carries TRBV27 and TRBJ2-7; possible D gene TRBD1, 5 bases. The CDR3 contains 18 residues. With 5 bases removed from V and 0 bases from J, the gap between germline ends came to 23 bases. CDR1 and CDR2 (germline): MNHEY, SMNVEV (reference sequence). CDR3 protein: CASSLVAISGRGSYEQYF. CDR3 DNA sequence: TGTGCCAGCAGTCTCGTAGCAATCTCAGGGCGAGGCTCCTACGAGCAGTACTTC.

The rearrangement joins TRBV6-5 to TRBJ1-5, with 9 bases lining up with TRBD1. This CDR3 has 14 residues. Germline V gives CDR1 MNHEY, CDR2 SVGAGI. With V trimmed by 5 bases and J by 9 bases, 8 bases remained unmatched. The CDR3 reads CASSTGTGTRPQHF. The CDR3 region has the DNA TGTGCCAGCAGTACCGGGACAGGGACACGGCCCCAGCATTTT.

V usage is TRBV3-1 (or the pseudogene TRBV3-2) and J usage is TRBJ1-1; TRBD1 aligns across 10 bases. The V gene's germline CDR1 is LGHDT and CDR2 YNNKEL (reference sequence). CDR3 size: 14 residues. The V and J ends lost 5 bases and 4 bases, in that order; junction bases with no gene match: 4. The CDR3 DNA follows: TGTGCCAGCAGCTTCGGACAGGGGGGCACTGAAGCTTTCTTT. This translates into CASSFGQGGTEAFF.

The J gene is TRBJ2-3, the V gene TRBV3-1 (or the pseudogene TRBV3-2); no clear D gene. The CDR3 runs 12 residues. Germline V gives CDR1 LGHDT, CDR2 YNNKEL (reference sequence). V was trimmed by 0 bases and J by 5 bases, leaving 3 bases between them. CDR3 sequence reads: CASSQDRDTQYF. DNA of the CDR3: TGTGCCAGCAGCCAAGATAGAGATACGCAGTATTTT.

The rearrangement uses TRBV5-1 and TRBJ1-2, with TRBD1 matching over 12 bases. The CDR3 is 15 amino acids. Germline V gene data show CDR1 as SGHRS and CDR2 as YFSETQ. V lost 3 bases, J lost 6 bases, and 6 bases stayed unmatched. CDR3 nucleotides: TGCGCCAGCAGCTCGGGACAGGGGGCTTTCGATGGCTACACCTTC. This encodes CASSSGQGAFDGYTF.

The chain combines TRBV7-9 with TRBJ2-7; possibly TRBD1 for D (6 bases). Germline V gene data show CDR1 as SEHNR and CDR2 as FQNEAQ (reference sequence). The CDR3 spans 14 residues. Deletions cut 8 bases from V and 3 bases from J, with 17 bases between. CDR3 DNA: TGTGCCAGCGGTAGGGACAACTTTGACTACGAGCAGTACTTC. It specifies CASGRDNFDYEQYF.

The V gene is TRBV3-1 (or the pseudogene TRBV3-2), the J gene TRBJ1-1; no reliable D call. CDR1 is LGHDT, CDR2 YNNKEL, per germline (reference sequence). The CDR3 has 16 residues. Trimming removed 4 bases from V and 4 bases from J, with 19 bases in between. The CDR3 region has the DNA TGTGCCAGCAGCCTACCGACGGGGAAAAGGCCCACTGAAGCTTTCTTT. It codes for CASSLPTGKRPTEAFF.

The V call is TRBV2, the J call TRBJ1-5; no clear D gene. V lost 11 bases and J 4 bases, leaving 15 bases between the germline ends. Germline CDR1 reads SNHLY; CDR2 reads FYNNEI. The CDR3 has 13 amino acids. Written as DNA, the CDR3 is TGTGCCTCCGGGGTGCGGCCGAATCAGCCCCAGCATTTT. It encodes CASGVRPNQPQHF.

V and J are TRBV6-5 and TRBJ1-5; the match to TRBD1 covers 7 bases. The CDR3 has 14 residues. The V gene's germline CDR1 is MNHEY and CDR2 SVGAGI. After removal of 8 bases from V and 2 bases from J, the junction contained 6 bases not matched to a gene. The CDR3 loop reads CASRDSLGNQPQHF. Here the CDR3 DNA reads TGTGCCAGCCGGGACAGTTTGGGCAATCAGCCCCAGCATTTT.

This chain connects TRBV3-1 (or the pseudogene TRBV3-2) to TRBJ2-1, with 8 bases lining up with TRBD2. Germline V gene sequence: CDR1 LGHDT, CDR2 YNNKEL (reference sequence). This CDR3 is built from 12 residues. V was clipped by 1 base and J by 15 bases; unmatched bases: 5. CDR3 sequence (DNA): TGTGCCAGCAGCCAAGCCAGCGGGGGATGGTTCTTC. Its translation is CASSQASGGWFF.

The V gene is TRBV5-1, the J gene TRBJ2-7; the match to TRBD1 covers 7 bases. Germline V gene data show CDR1 as SGHRS and CDR2 as YFSETQ. The V and J ends lost 0 bases and 7 bases, in that order; junction bases with no gene match: 7. The CDR3 is made up of 14 amino acids. CDR3 protein: CASSLASRGREQYF. In nucleotides, the CDR3 is TGCGCCAGCAGCTTGGCTAGCAGGGGGAGAGAGCAGTACTTC.

The chain links TRBV27 to TRBJ1-2; 10 bases line up with TRBD1. The CDR3 is 13 amino acids. The V gene end was trimmed by 10 bases and the J gene end by 8 bases; junction bases not matched to a gene: 10. In germline, CDR1 is MNHEY, CDR2 SMNVEV (reference sequence). This CDR3 is CATRTGGSGGYTF. Written as DNA, the CDR3 is TGTGCCACCCGGACAGGGGGGAGTGGGGGCTACACCTTC.

The gene calls are TRBV7-9 and TRBJ2-5; TRBD1 matches at 8 bases. CDR1 is SEHNR and CDR2 is FQNEAQ in the germline V gene (reference sequence). The CDR3 sequence is 15 residues long. The J segment lost 3 bases and the V segment lost 8 bases, leaving 11 bases of the junction unmatched. CDR3 amino acids: CASRTHGTGEETQYF. The DNA for the CDR3 is TGTGCCAGCCGGACTCACGGGACAGGCGAAGAGACCCAGTACTTC.

The chain is built from TRBV12-3 or TRBV12-4 and TRBJ1-3; D ambiguous. The length of the CDR3 is 12 residues. The V end was cut by 5 bases, the J end by 7 bases, with 9 bases between. The CDR3 reads CASSEVDNTIYF. Here the CDR3 DNA reads TGTGCCAGCAGTGAGGTGGATAACACCATATATTTT.